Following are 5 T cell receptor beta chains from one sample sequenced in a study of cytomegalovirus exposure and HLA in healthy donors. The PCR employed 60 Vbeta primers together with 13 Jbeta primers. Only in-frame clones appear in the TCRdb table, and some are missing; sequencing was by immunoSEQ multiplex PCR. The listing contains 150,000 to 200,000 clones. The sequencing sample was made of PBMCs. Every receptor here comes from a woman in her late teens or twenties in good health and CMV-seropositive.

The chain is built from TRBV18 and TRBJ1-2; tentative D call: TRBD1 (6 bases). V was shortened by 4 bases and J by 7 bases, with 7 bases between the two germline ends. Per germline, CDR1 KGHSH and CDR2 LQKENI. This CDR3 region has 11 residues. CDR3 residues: CASSQGGGYTF. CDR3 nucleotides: TGTGCCAGCTCACAAGGGGGTGGCTACACCTTC.

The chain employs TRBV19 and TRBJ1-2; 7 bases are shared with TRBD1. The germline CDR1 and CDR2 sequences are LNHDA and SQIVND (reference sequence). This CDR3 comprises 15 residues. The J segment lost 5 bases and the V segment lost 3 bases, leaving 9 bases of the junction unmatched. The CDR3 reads CASSIGDWTGYGYTF. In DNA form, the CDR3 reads TGTGCCAGTAGTATTGGGGATTGGACAGGTTATGGCTACACCTTC.

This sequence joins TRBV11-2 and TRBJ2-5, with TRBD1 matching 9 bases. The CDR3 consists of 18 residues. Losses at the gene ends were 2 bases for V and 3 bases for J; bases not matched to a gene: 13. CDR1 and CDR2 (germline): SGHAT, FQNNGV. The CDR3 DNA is TGTGCCAGCAGCTTATCTAAAGGTGTGTGGGACAGGGAAGAGACCCAGTACTTC. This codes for CASSLSKGVWDREETQYF.

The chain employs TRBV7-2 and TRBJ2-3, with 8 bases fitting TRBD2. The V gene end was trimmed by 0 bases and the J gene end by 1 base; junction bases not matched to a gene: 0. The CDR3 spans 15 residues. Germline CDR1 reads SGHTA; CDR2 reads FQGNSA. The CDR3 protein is CASSLASGGTDTQYF. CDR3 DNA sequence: TGTGCCAGCAGCTTAGCTAGCGGGGGCACAGATACGCAGTATTTT.

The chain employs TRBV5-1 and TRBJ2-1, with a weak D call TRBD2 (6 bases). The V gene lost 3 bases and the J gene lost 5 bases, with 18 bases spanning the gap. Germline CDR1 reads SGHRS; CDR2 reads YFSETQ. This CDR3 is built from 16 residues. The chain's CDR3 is CASSSPLRERDNEQFF. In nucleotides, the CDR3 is TGCGCCAGCAGCTCACCCCTTCGGGAGAGGGACAATGAGCAGTTCTTC.